Reported below is one TCR beta chain. Its target is unknown. The data are from a study of cytomegalovirus exposure and HLA in healthy donors. As for the study in general: Approximately 80 million unique TCRs from HLA-typed donors were held in an early data release.

The PCR was carried out with 60 Vbeta primers and 13 Jbeta primers. In the source study's methods: In a later analysis, 80 million or so unique TCR beta chains included roughly 11 million shared by two or more donors. Profiling relied on immunoSEQ multiplex PCR, and the TCRdb table lists in-frame clones only, not all of them. The V and J calls and the clone size are those of that table, but D and trimming were determined from the DNA. The table records some 100,000 clones, approximately 80% of them present only once. This CDR3 contains 13 residues. Germline loops: CDR1 SQVTM, CDR2 ANQGSEA. Overall study results and limits: In a later analysis, a missense DCLRE1C variant was linked to TCR beta V- and J-gene trimming. In a later analysis, CMV-associated beta chains were mostly HLA-associated, it appeared.

The chain is built from TRBV29-1 and TRBJ2-7; D is uncertain. Sequenced material: PBMCs. The origin of this receptor is a female donor in good health and CMV-seropositive. CDR3 coding DNA: TGCCCGTGGTCACGGTATACGACCTACGAGCAGTACTTC. This codes for CPWSRYTTYEQYF.